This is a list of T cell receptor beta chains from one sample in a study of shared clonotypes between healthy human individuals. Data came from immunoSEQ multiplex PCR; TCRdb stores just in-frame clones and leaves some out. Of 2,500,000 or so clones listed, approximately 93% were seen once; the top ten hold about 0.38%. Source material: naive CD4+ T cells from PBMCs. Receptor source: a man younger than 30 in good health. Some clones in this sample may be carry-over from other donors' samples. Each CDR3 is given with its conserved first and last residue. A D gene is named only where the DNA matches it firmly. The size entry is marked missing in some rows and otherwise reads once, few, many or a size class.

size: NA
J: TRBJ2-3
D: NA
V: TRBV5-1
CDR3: CASSDLTEADTQYF
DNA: TGCGCCAGCAGCGACCTAACGGAGGCAGATACGCAGTATTTT

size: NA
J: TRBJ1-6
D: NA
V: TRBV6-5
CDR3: CASSKRQPNSPLHF
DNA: TGTGCCAGCAGTAAAAGACAGCCCAATTCACCCCTCCACTTT

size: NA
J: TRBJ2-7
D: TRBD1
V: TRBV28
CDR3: CASSLNRGTSYEQYF
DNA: TGTGCCAGCAGCTTGAACAGGGGGACCTCCTACGAGCAGTACTTC

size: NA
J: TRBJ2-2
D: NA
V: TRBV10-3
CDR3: CAISENRENTGELFF
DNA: TGTGCCATCAGTGAGAACAGGGAGAACACCGGGGAGCTGTTTTTT

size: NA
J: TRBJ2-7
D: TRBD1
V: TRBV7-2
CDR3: CASSLSGGTYEQYF
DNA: TGTGCCAGCAGCTTATCAGGGGGAACCTACGAGCAGTACTTC

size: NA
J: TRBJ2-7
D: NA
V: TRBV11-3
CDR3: CASSLVDNEQYF
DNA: TGTGCCAGCAGCTTGGTAGATAACGAGCAGTACTTC

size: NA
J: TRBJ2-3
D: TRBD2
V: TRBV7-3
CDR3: CASSSGLAGGSDTQYF
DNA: TGTGCCAGCAGCTCGGGACTAGCGGGAGGATCAGATACGCAGTATTTT

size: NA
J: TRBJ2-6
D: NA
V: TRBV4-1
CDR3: CASSQDSRSGANVLTF
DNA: TGCGCCAGCAGCCAAGATAGCAGGTCTGGGGCCAACGTCCTGACTTTC

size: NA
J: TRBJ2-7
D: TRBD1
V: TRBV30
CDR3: CAWRGQGRDEQYF
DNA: TGTGCCTGGAGGGGACAGGGGCGTGACGAGCAGTACTTC

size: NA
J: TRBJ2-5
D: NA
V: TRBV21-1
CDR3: CASSNLGLLGTQYF
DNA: TGTGCCAGCAGCAACCTGGGACTACTAGGGACCCAGTACTTC

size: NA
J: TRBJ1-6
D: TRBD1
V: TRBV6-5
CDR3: CASSYSRTGPPGLHF
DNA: TGTGCCAGCAGTTACTCTCGGACAGGGCCGCCCGGACTCCACTTT

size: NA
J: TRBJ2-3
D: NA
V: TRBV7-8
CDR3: CASSGPDPEADTQYF
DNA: TGTGCCAGCAGCGGTCCGGACCCCGAAGCAGATACGCAGTATTTT

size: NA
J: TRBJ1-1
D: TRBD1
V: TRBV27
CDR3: CASSAGTVENTEAFF
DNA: TGTGCCAGCAGTGCCGGGACAGTGGAGAACACTGAAGCTTTCTTT

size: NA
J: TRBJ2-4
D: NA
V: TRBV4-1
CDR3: CASSHPARGWDIQYF
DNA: TGCGCCAGCAGCCACCCGGCCCGGGGTTGGGACATTCAGTACTTC

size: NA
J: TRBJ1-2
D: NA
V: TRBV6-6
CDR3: CASSLDSPAYGYTF
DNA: TGTGCCAGCAGCCTCGACAGTCCCGCCTATGGCTACACCTTC

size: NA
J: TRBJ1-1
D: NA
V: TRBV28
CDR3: CASSLTGGTEAFF
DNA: TGTGCCAGCAGTTTAACCGGGGGGACTGAAGCTTTCTTT

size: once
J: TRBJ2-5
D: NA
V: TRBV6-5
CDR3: CASRLGWGFVTQYF
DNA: TGTGCCAGCAGATTGGGCTGGGGGTTTGTGACCCAGTACTTC

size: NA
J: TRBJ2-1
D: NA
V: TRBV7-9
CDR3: CASSSSGARSYNEQFF
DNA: TGTGCCAGCAGCTCTTCCGGCGCCCGCTCCTACAATGAGCAGTTCTTC

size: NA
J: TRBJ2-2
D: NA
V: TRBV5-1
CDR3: CASSPLINTGELFF
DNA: TGCGCCAGCAGCCCCTTGATTAACACCGGGGAGCTGTTTTTT

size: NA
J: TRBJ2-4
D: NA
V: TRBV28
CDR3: CASSQRQLAKNIQYF
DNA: TGTGCCAGCAGCCAAAGACAGTTAGCCAAAAACATTCAGTACTTC

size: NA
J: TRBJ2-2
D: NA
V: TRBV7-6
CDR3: CASSLGGGYTGELFF
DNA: TGTGCCAGCAGCCTTGGAGGGGGGTACACCGGGGAGCTGTTTTTT

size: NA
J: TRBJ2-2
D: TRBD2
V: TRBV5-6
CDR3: CASSFGTSGRAGELFF
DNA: TGTGCCAGCAGCTTCGGGACTAGCGGGAGGGCCGGGGAGCTGTTTTTT

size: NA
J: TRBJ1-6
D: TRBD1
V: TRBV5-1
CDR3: CASSLGTTGNPSKPLHF
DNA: TGCGCCAGCAGCTTGGGGACGACAGGGAACCCTTCAAAGCCCCTCCACTTT

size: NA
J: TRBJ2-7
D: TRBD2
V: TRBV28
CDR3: CASSLSWGTSGISSYEQYF
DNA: TGTGCCAGCAGTTTATCTTGGGGGACTAGCGGTATTTCCTCCTACGAGCAGTACTTC

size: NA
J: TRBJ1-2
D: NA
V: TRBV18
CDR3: CASSPDGARYGYTF
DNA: TGTGCCAGCTCACCCGACGGGGCGAGGTATGGCTACACCTTC

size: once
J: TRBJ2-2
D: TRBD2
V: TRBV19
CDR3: CASSNRGETGELFF
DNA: TGTGCCAGTAGTAATCGGGGGGAAACCGGGGAGCTGTTTTTT